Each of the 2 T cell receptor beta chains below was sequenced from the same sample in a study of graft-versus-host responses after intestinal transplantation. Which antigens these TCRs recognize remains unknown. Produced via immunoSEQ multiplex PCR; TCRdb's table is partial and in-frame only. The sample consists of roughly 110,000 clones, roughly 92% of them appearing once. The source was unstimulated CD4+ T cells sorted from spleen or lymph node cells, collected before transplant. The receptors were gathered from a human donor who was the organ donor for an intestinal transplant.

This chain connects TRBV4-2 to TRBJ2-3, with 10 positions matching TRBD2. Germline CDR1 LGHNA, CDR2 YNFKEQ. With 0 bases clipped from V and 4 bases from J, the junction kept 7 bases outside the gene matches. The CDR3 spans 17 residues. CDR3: CASSQDPSGRIADTQYF. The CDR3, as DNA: TGTGCCAGCAGCCAAGATCCTAGCGGGAGAATCGCAGATACGCAGTATTTT.

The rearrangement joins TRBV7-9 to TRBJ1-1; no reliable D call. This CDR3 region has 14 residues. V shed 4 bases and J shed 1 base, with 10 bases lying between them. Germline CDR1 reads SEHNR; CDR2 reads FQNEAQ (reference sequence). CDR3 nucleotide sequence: TGTGCCAGCAGCTCGGTCAAACGGAACACTGAAGCTTTCTTT. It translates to CASSSVKRNTEAFF.